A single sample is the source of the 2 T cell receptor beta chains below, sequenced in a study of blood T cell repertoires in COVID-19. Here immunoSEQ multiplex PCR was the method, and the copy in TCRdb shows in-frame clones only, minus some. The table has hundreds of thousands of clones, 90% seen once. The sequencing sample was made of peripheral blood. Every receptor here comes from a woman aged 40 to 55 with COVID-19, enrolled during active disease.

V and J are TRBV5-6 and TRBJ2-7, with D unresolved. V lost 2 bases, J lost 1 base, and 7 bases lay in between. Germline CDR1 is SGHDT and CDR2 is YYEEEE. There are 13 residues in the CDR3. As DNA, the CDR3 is TGTGCCAGCAGCTTCGAGTCATCCTACGAGCAGTACTTC. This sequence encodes CASSFESSYEQYF.

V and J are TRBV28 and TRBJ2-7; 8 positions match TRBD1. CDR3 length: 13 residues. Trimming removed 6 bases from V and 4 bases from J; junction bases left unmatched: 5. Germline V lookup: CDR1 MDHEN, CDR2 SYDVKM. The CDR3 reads CASRGDRGYEQYF. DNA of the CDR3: TGTGCCAGCAGAGGTGACAGGGGATACGAGCAGTACTTC.